The 8 T cell receptor beta chains below come from one sample, sequenced in a study of identical twins. TCRdb ran MiXCR on the 5' RACE reads and lists one entry per CDR3 protein. The profile shows about 570,000 distinct CDR3 sequences, roughly 9.5% of them singletons. These sequences were also reported in another study, on yellow fever vaccine responses in identical twins.

The sample was PBMCs. These receptor sequences come from a woman under 30 in good health.

The chain links TRBV5-1 to TRBJ2-6, with D unresolved. The length of the CDR3 is 16 residues. The germline V gene encodes CDR1 SGHRS and CDR2 YFSETQ. The V and J ends lost 3 bases and 1 base respectively, with 11 bases between them. This chain's CDR3 is CASSSANRSGANVLTF. In DNA, the CDR3 is TGCGCCAGCAGCTCTGCGAATCGTTCTGGGGCCAACGTCCTGACTTTC.

The table lists this clonotype with many counts. V usage is TRBV6-5 and J usage is TRBJ2-7; D unresolved. Trimming cost V 2 bases and J 2 bases, with 10 bases left between them. This CDR3 has 14 residues. Germline V gene data show CDR1 as MNHEY and CDR2 as SVGAGI. In DNA form, the CDR3 reads TGTGCCAGCAGTTACGGATCAATAGCCTACGAGCAGTACTTC. Its protein is CASSYGSIAYEQYF.

In this sample, this clonotype turned up a few times. The rearrangement joins TRBV29-1 to TRBJ2-7, with unresolved D. Trimming took off 7 bases at V and 4 bases at J, with 11 bases between the two ends. The CDR3 has 11 amino acids. CDR1 is SQVTM, CDR2 ANQGSEA, per germline. Here the CDR3 reads CSGKLGYEQYF. The CDR3 DNA follows: TGCAGCGGCAAATTAGGATACGAGCAGTACTTC.

This clonotype was detected many times. The rearrangement joins TRBV24-1 to TRBJ2-1; tentatively, D is TRBD1 or TRBD2 (5 bases each). Trimming removed 0 bases at V and 4 bases at J, with 12 bases between. The CDR3 runs to 16 residues. Per the germline V gene, CDR1 is KGHDR and CDR2 is SFDVKD. The CDR3 protein is CATSDLDGADYNEQFF. The CDR3 region has the DNA TGTGCCACCAGTGATTTGGACGGGGCCGATTACAATGAGCAGTTCTTC.

This clonotype was observed a handful of times. The gene calls are TRBV7-9 and TRBJ2-7, with 9 bases fitting TRBD1. The CDR3 has 14 amino acids. Germline assignment: CDR1 SEHNR and CDR2 FQNEAQ (reference sequence). Unmatched junction bases numbered 8, after V lost 5 bases and J lost 6 bases. The CDR3 protein is CASSARDRALEQYF. The CDR3 DNA reads TGTGCCAGCAGCGCCCGGGACAGGGCTCTCGAGCAGTACTTC. The whole variable domain, remainder taken from reference TRBV7-9 and TRBJ2-7, is DTGVSQNPRHKITKRGQNVTFRCDPISEHNRLYWYRQTLGQGPEFLTYFQNEAQLEKSRLLSDRFSAERPKGSFSTLEIQRTEQGDSAMYLCASSARDRALEQYFGPGTRLTVT.

In this sample, this clonotype turned up many times. The chain joins TRBV10-3 to TRBJ2-7; 14 bases agree with TRBD2. CDR1 is ENHRY, CDR2 SYGVKD, per germline. This CDR3 contains 16 residues. The V gene end was trimmed by 10 bases and the J gene end by 3 bases; junction bases not matched to a gene: 11. The CDR3 protein is CATFGLAGGLDYEQYF. CDR3 coding DNA: TGTGCCACCTTCGGACTAGCGGGGGGATTAGACTACGAGCAGTACTTC.

This clonotype occurred many times. The chain carries TRBV20-1 and TRBJ2-1, with D unresolved. CDR1 DFQATT and CDR2 SNEGSKA come from the germline V gene (reference sequence). V shed 8 bases and J shed 1 base, with 12 bases lying between them. The CDR3 extends over 13 amino acids. CDR3 protein: CSFPTVSYNEQFF. The CDR3 DNA sequence: TGCAGTTTCCCAACAGTTTCCTACAATGAGCAGTTCTTC.

The chain uses TRBV20-1 and TRBJ2-1; D is ambiguous. The length of the CDR3 is 12 residues. V shed 7 bases and J shed 4 bases, with 11 bases lying between them. In germline, CDR1 is DFQATT, CDR2 SNEGSKA (reference sequence). The CDR3 loop reads CSEKGPYNEQFF. In DNA, the CDR3 is TGCAGTGAAAAGGGTCCATACAATGAGCAGTTCTTC.